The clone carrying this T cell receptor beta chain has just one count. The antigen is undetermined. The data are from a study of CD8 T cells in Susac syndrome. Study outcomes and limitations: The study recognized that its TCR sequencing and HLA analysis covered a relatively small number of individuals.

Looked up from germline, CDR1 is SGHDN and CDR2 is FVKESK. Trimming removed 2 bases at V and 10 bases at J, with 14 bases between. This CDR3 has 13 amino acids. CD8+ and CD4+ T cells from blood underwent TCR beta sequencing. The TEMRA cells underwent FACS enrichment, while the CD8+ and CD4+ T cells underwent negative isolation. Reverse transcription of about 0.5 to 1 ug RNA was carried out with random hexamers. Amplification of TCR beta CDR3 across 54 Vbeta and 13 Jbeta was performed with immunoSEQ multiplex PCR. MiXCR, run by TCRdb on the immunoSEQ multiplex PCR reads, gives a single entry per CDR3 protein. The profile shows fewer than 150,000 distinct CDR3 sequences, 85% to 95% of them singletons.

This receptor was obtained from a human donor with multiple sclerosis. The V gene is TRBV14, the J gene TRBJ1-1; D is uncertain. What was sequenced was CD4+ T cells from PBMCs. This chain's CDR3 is CASSQPPTKAAFF. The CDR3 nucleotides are TGTGCCAGCAGCCAACCCCCTACGAAGGCAGCTTTCTTT. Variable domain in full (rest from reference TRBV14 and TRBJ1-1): EAGVTQFPSHSVIEKGQTVTLRCDPISGHDNLYWYRRVMGKEIKFLLHFVKESKQDESGMPNNRFLAERTGGTYSTLKVQPAELEDSGVYFCASSQPPTKAAFFGQGTRLTVV.